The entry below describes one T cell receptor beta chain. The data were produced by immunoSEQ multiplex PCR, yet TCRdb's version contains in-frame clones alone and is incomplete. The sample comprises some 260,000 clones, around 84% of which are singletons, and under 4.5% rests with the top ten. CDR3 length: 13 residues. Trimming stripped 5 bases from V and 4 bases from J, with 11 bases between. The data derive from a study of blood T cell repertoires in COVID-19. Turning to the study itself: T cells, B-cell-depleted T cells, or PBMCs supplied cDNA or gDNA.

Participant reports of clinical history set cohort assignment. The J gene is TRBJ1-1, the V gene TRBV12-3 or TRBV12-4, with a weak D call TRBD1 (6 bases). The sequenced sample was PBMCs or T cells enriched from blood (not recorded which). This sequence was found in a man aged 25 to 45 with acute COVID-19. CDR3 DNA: TGTGCCAGCAGTCTCGGACAGTTCACTGAAGCTTTCTTT. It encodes CASSLGQFTEAFF.